Listed below are T cell receptor beta chains from one sample, sequenced in a study of blood T cell repertoires in COVID-19. Produced via immunoSEQ multiplex PCR; TCRdb's table is partial and in-frame only. Seen here are 130,000 to 150,000 clones, around 80% observed once, and the top ten hold roughly 10%. The specimen was peripheral blood. These receptors were collected from a man between 60 and 70 years old with active or convalescent COVID-19. Both conserved end residues are trimmed from each CDR3. Fields, in order: V gene, clone size, CDR3 protein. Not every row has a clone size; where given, it reads once, few, many or a size class.

V gene: TRBV9
clone size: .
CDR3 protein: ASRTGVNTGELF

V gene: TRBV11-2
clone size: .
CDR3 protein: ASSLDRWRGSSPLH

V gene: TRBV9
clone size: once
CDR3 protein: ASSDSQGYTEAF

V gene: TRBV18
clone size: .
CDR3 protein: ASSPPPQKETQY

V gene: TRBV9
clone size: .
CDR3 protein: ASSRTGTANTEAF

V gene: TRBV14
clone size: once
CDR3 protein: ASSLKRRHTGELF

V gene: TRBV24-1
clone size: .
CDR3 protein: ATSGGTSNQPQH

V gene: TRBV11-2
clone size: .
CDR3 protein: ASSLDREWGRNYGYT

V gene: TRBV15
clone size: once
CDR3 protein: ATSRGGTGNGYT

V gene: TRBV5-5
clone size: .
CDR3 protein: ASSDRGSNQPQH

V gene: TRBV3-1/TRBV3-2
clone size: few
CDR3 protein: ASSQAPVRQGAGEKLF

V gene: TRBV12-3/TRBV12-4
clone size: .
CDR3 protein: ANGLAGGNEQF

V gene: TRBV15
clone size: .
CDR3 protein: ATSPTPTEYGYT

V gene: TRBV2
clone size: .
CDR3 protein: ASSGQTNTGELF

V gene: TRBV18
clone size: .
CDR3 protein: ASQGLGNQPQH

V gene: TRBV11-2
clone size: .
CDR3 protein: ASSLEGGLRRPYGYT

V gene: TRBV27
clone size: .
CDR3 protein: ASTLLLADYNEQF

V gene: TRBV18
clone size: .
CDR3 protein: ASSPPNREATKQY

V gene: TRBV15
clone size: .
CDR3 protein: ATSRGDSSYGYT

V gene: TRBV18
clone size: .
CDR3 protein: ASSPGTNEQY

V gene: TRBV9
clone size: .
CDR3 protein: ASSDTRGEAF

V gene: TRBV3-1/TRBV3-2
clone size: .
CDR3 protein: ASSQEGPLAGRADTQY

V gene: TRBV3-1/TRBV3-2
clone size: .
CDR3 protein: ASSPTGTGYVEQY

V gene: TRBV3-1/TRBV3-2
clone size: .
CDR3 protein: ASTQGQSYYEQY

V gene: TRBV7-2
clone size: .
CDR3 protein: ASSLMPGDNEQF

V gene: TRBV9
clone size: .
CDR3 protein: ASDRVNYGYT

V gene: TRBV19
clone size: .
CDR3 protein: ASIPTGRILYTEAF

V gene: TRBV7-9
clone size: .
CDR3 protein: ASSLVSAEANYGYT

V gene: TRBV3-1/TRBV3-2
clone size: .
CDR3 protein: ASRLSGNTIY

V gene: TRBV9
clone size: .
CDR3 protein: ASSVGTSGLNEQF

V gene: TRBV7-9
clone size: .
CDR3 protein: ASSYGDRAGYGYT

V gene: TRBV28
clone size: .
CDR3 protein: ASGLSANYGYT

V gene: TRBV11-2
clone size: .
CDR3 protein: ASSFLRGRTTGELF

V gene: TRBV19
clone size: once
CDR3 protein: ASGATGLNTEAF

V gene: TRBV11-3
clone size: .
CDR3 protein: ASSRGQGSTDTQY

V gene: TRBV19
clone size: few
CDR3 protein: ASSILDAPSSSYNEQF

V gene: TRBV24-1
clone size: .
CDR3 protein: ATSRAGTAYNEQF

V gene: TRBV4-1
clone size: .
CDR3 protein: ASSPGLGNTIY

V gene: TRBV4-3
clone size: .
CDR3 protein: ASSDQGGPNEKLF

V gene: TRBV27
clone size: .
CDR3 protein: ASTLQGTGANVLT

V gene: TRBV19
clone size: many
CDR3 protein: ASSIAQGFGYEQY

V gene: TRBV19
clone size: .
CDR3 protein: ATGGYLNTEAF

V gene: TRBV18
clone size: .
CDR3 protein: ASSPEELYGYT

V gene: TRBV7-9
clone size: .
CDR3 protein: ASSPTGTDMNYGYT

V gene: TRBV14
clone size: .
CDR3 protein: ASSQAGGLQTANTGELF

V gene: TRBV6-6
clone size: .
CDR3 protein: ATQISGGLGYTEAF

V gene: TRBV19
clone size: .
CDR3 protein: ASSIAEYSNQPQH

V gene: TRBV27
clone size: .
CDR3 protein: ASSPAPRRFGNTIY

V gene: TRBV11-2
clone size: .
CDR3 protein: ASAGGGTGGNTIY

V gene: TRBV11-3
clone size: .
CDR3 protein: ASSTSGARQETQY

V gene: TRBV5-1
clone size: .
CDR3 protein: ASSLTTGANYGYT

V gene: TRBV9
clone size: .
CDR3 protein: ASSVRTQSQETQY

V gene: TRBV10-3
clone size: .
CDR3 protein: AISLGSGVSYEQY